Following are 18 T cell receptor beta chains from one sample sequenced in a study of T cell changes during pregnancy in multiple sclerosis. Data came from immunoSEQ multiplex PCR; TCRdb stores just in-frame clones and leaves some out. The sample holds tens of thousands of clones, 96% seen once. Sequences were derived from CD8+ T cells from peripheral blood mononuclear cells, sampled after pregnancy. The receptors stem from a female donor with multiple sclerosis, enrolled in a pregnancy study.

This chain uses TRBV19 with TRBJ1-5, with D unresolved. V was cut by 3 bases and J by 6 bases, with 12 bases left in between. The germline gives CDR1 LNHDA, CDR2 SQIVND (reference sequence). The CDR3 contains 14 residues. CDR3 sequence (DNA): TGTGCCAGTAGTATCCCCGGGATCTTTCAGCCCCAGCATTTT. Translating it yields CASSIPGIFQPQHF.

This chain links TRBV29-1 with TRBJ2-7; tentative D call: TRBD1 (6 bases). The germline V gene encodes CDR1 SQVTM and CDR2 ANQGSEA. Trimming took 5 bases from V and 0 from J, leaving 11 bases between them. The length of the CDR3 is 13 residues. CDR3 in amino acids: CSVITGSSYEQYF. DNA of the CDR3: TGCAGCGTTATAACAGGGAGCTCCTACGAGCAGTACTTC.

This chain joins TRBV29-1 and TRBJ1-2; D is possibly TRBD1 (5 bases). The V and J ends lost 6 bases and 4 bases respectively, with 12 bases between them. CDR3 length: 12 residues. Germline V gene lookup returns CDR1 SQVTM and CDR2 ANQGSEA. CDR3 sequence reads: CSVPGGVYGYTF. The CDR3 DNA follows: TGCAGCGTCCCAGGAGGGGTCTATGGCTACACCTTC.

The genes are TRBV2 and TRBJ2-1; 7 bases fit TRBD1. There are 14 residues in the CDR3. Germline assignment: CDR1 SNHLY and CDR2 FYNNEI. The V gene end was trimmed by 6 bases and the J gene end by 3 bases; junction bases not matched to a gene: 5. CDR3 residues: CASRTGVLYNEQFF. The CDR3, as DNA: TGTGCCAGCAGAACAGGGGTTCTCTACAATGAGCAGTTCTTC.

The chain is built from TRBV7-2 and TRBJ2-7; the match to TRBD2 covers 9 bases. Germline CDR1 reads SGHTA; CDR2 reads FQGNSA. The CDR3 extends over 16 amino acids. V lost 1 base and J lost 3; bases outside the gene matches: 7. The CDR3, as DNA: TGTGCCAGCAGCTTAGAGGTAGCGGGAGAAGGCTACGAGCAGTACTTC. It specifies CASSLEVAGEGYEQYF.

The V and J genes are TRBV6-6 and TRBJ1-1; 7 bases fit TRBD1. This CDR3 spans 14 amino acids. Germline CDR1 reads MNHNY; CDR2 reads SVGAGI (reference sequence). With V trimmed by 5 bases and J by 2 bases, 5 bases remained unmatched. The CDR3 is CASSLTGVNTEAFF. CDR3 bases: TGTGCCAGCAGTCTCACAGGGGTTAACACTGAAGCTTTCTTT.

This clone appeared a single time. The chain uses TRBV6-6 and TRBJ2-1; D is undetermined. The CDR3 has 14 amino acids. Germline-derived CDR1 and CDR2 are MNHNY and SVGAGI (reference sequence). With 2 bases removed from V and 6 bases from J, the gap between germline ends came to 11 bases. The CDR3 DNA reads as TGTGCCAGCAGTTACAGTGATGGTAGCAATGAGCAGTTCTTC. Amino acids: CASSYSDGSNEQFF.

The rearrangement joins TRBV19 to TRBJ2-7; tentative D call: TRBD1 (6 bases). There are 11 residues in the CDR3. Germline CDR1 reads LNHDA; CDR2 reads SQIVND (reference sequence). Trimming left V 5 bases short and J 7 bases short, with 9 bases between. The CDR3 region has the DNA TGTGCCAGTAGTTACGGACAGGAGCAGTACTTC. Encoded protein: CASSYGQEQYF. Full variable domain (missing parts from reference TRBV19 and TRBJ2-7): DGGITQSPKYLFRKEGQNVTLSCEQNLNHDAMYWYRQDPGQGLRLIYYSQIVNDFQKGDIAEGYSVSREKKESFPLTVTSAQKNPTAFYLCASSYGQEQYFGPGTRLTVT.

This rearrangement joins TRBV7-6 to TRBJ2-2; D may be TRBD1 (5 bases). V lost 2 bases to trimming and J lost 0 bases, with 13 bases between them. Germline CDR1 is SGHVS and CDR2 is FNYEAQ. The CDR3 runs 17 residues. The CDR3 loop reads CASSLPATATNTGELFF. The CDR3 nucleotides read TGTGCCAGCAGCTTACCAGCGACAGCCACGAACACCGGGGAGCTGTTTTTT. The whole variable domain, filled in from reference TRBV7-6 and TRBJ2-2, reads GAGVSQSPRYKVTKRGQDVALRCDPISGHVSLYWYRQALGQGPEFLTYFNYEAQQDKSGLPNDRFSAERPEGSISTLTIQRTEQRDSAMYRCASSLPATATNTGELFFGEGSRLTVL.

The chain carries TRBV9 and TRBJ1-4, with 7 nucleotides matching TRBD1. V shed 0 bases and J 0 bases; nucleotides not matched to a gene: 2. The CDR3 extends over 16 amino acids. Germline V lookup: CDR1 SGDLS, CDR2 YYNGEE. This CDR3 reads CASSVGDSATNEKLFF. The CDR3 DNA sequence: TGTGCCAGCAGCGTAGGGGACAGTGCAACTAATGAAAAACTGTTTTTT.

This clone appeared once. The chain is built from TRBV7-3 and TRBJ1-1; D is possibly TRBD1 (5 bases). The germline CDR1 and CDR2 sequences are SGHTA and FQGTGA. The CDR3 runs to 14 residues. V lost 4 bases and J lost 2, with 11 bases in between. CDR3 sequence reads: CASSSTGPNTEAFF. The DNA for the CDR3 is TGTGCCAGCAGCTCCACAGGCCCCAACACTGAAGCTTTCTTT.

The V call is TRBV27, the J call TRBJ2-7; 8 bases line up with TRBD1. The CDR3 is made up of 15 amino acids. Unmatched junction bases numbered 10, after V lost 4 bases and J lost 5 bases. Germline V gene data show CDR1 as MNHEY and CDR2 as SMNVEV (reference sequence). The CDR3 protein is CASSSRTGGRDEQYF. DNA of the CDR3: TGTGCCAGCAGTTCGCGAACAGGGGGTCGGGACGAGCAGTACTTC.

The chain combines TRBV13 with TRBJ2-7; tentative D call: TRBD1 (7 bases). Germline loops: CDR1 PRHDT, CDR2 FYEKMQ (reference sequence). The CDR3 is 14 amino acids. The V and J ends lost 5 bases and 4 bases respectively, with 15 bases between them. The CDR3 reads CASSARDRSYEQYF. CDR3 DNA sequence: TGTGCCAGCAGCGCGCGGGACAGATCATACGAGCAGTACTTC.

The chain couples TRBV6-1 to TRBJ2-7, with TRBD1 as a possible D gene (6 bases). The CDR3 covers 15 residues. V dropped 0 bases and J dropped 1 base, with 10 bases sitting between them. The germline V gene has CDR1 MNHNS and CDR2 SASEGT. CDR3 sequence reads: CASSEAGTNSYEQYF. CDR3 bases: TGTGCCAGCAGTGAAGCAGGGACAAATTCCTACGAGCAGTACTTC.

The chain combines TRBV27 with TRBJ1-5; TRBD1 is a possible D gene (6 bases). Germline V gene lookup returns CDR1 MNHEY and CDR2 SMNVEV (reference sequence). This CDR3 is 16 amino acids long. V shed 0 bases and J shed 1 base, with 10 bases lying between them. The CDR3 DNA follows: TGTGCCAGCAGTTTATCCGGGACACTAAGCAATCAGCCCCAGCATTTT. It codes for CASSLSGTLSNQPQHF.

This clone was recorded only once. This rearrangement joins TRBV5-1 to TRBJ1-2, with TRBD1 matching over 7 bases. This CDR3 has 14 residues. Germline V lookup: CDR1 SGHRS, CDR2 YFSETQ. J lost 8 bases, V lost 0 bases, and 7 bases had no gene match. CDR3 sequence: CASSLGSGTDGYTF. CDR3 bases: TGCGCCAGCAGCTTGGGATCCGGGACAGACGGCTACACCTTC.

This clone has only one observation. The rearrangement links TRBV5-4 to TRBJ2-1, with 10 bases identical to TRBD2. Germline V CDR1 and CDR2: SGHNT, YYREEE (reference sequence). Trimming at V came to 1 base and at J to 6 bases, leaving 7 bases not matched to a gene. The CDR3 sequence is 16 residues long. CDR3 loop: CASSLSPSGSPNEQFF. CDR3 DNA: TGTGCCAGCAGCTTGTCCCCTAGCGGGAGTCCCAATGAGCAGTTCTTC.

This clone occurred many times. The chain couples TRBV28 to TRBJ1-1; no definite D call. V was pared by 7 bases and J by 6 bases, with 15 bases between. Germline V lookup: CDR1 MDHEN, CDR2 SYDVKM. This CDR3 has 13 amino acids. The CDR3: CASIPEVWSEAFF. The CDR3 DNA reads TGTGCCAGCATCCCTGAGGTATGGTCTGAAGCTTTCTTT.